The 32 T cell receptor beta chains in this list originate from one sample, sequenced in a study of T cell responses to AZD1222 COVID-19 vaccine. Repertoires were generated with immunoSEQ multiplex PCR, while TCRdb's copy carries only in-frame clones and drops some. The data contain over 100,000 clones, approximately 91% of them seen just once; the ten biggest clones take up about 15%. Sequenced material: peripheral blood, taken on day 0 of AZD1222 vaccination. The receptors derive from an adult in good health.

The CDR3 loop reads CASSTRTGAYGYTF. In DNA, the CDR3 is TGTGCCAGCAGTACCCGGACAGGGGCGTACGGCTACACCTTC. The chain employs TRBV27 and TRBJ1-2; 9 positions agree with TRBD1. V dropped 5 bases and J dropped 8; count of bases not matched to a gene: 9. Germline CDR1 is MNHEY and CDR2 is SMNVEV (reference sequence). This CDR3 is 14 amino acids long.

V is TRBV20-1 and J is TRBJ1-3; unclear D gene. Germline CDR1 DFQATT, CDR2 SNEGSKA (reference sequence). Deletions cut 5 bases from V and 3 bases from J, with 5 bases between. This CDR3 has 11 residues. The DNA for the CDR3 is TGCAGTGCTTCCGATGGAAACACCATATATTTT. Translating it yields CSASDGNTIYF.

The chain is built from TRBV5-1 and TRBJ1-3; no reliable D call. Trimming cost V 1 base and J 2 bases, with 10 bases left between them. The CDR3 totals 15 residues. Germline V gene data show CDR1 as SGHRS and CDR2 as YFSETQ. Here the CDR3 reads CASSLTATTGNTIYF. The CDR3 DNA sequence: TGCGCCAGCAGCTTGACAGCAACCACTGGAAACACCATATATTTT.

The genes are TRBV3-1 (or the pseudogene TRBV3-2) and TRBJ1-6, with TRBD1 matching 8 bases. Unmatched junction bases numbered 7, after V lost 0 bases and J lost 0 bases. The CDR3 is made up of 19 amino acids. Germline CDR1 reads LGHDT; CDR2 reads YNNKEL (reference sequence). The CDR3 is CASSQDRGLRSSYNSPLHF. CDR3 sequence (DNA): TGTGCCAGCAGCCAAGACAGGGGGCTACGAAGCTCCTATAATTCACCCCTCCACTTT.

CDR3 coding DNA: TGTGCCAGCAGTGGCCTGAATTCACCCCTCCACTTT. Translated: CASSGLNSPLHF. V gene TRBV12-3 or TRBV12-4 combines with J gene TRBJ1-6; D is undetermined. This CDR3 spans 12 amino acids. The germline V and J ends were trimmed by 5 bases and 7 bases, with 6 bases remaining between them.

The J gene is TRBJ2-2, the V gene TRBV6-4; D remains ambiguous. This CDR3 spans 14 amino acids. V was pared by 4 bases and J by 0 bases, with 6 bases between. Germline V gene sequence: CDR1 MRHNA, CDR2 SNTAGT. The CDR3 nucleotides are TGTGCCAGCAGTGCCAGGCCGAACACCGGGGAGCTGTTTTTT. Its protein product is CASSARPNTGELFF.

The CDR3 reads CSADRGRDGYTF. In DNA, the CDR3 is TGCAGCGCGGACAGGGGGCGCGATGGCTACACCTTC. This chain links TRBV29-1 with TRBJ1-2; 11 bases are a match to TRBD1. CDR3 length equals 12 residues. The trim removed 7 bases at V and 6 bases at J, leaving 4 bases unmatched. Per the germline V gene, CDR1 is SQVTM and CDR2 is ANQGSEA.

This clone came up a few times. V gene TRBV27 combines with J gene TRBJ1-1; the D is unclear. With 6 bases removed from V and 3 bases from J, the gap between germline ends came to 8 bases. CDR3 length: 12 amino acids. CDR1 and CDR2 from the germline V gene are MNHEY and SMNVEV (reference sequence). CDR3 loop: CASSHGDTEAFF. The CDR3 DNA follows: TGTGCCAGCAGCCATGGGGACACTGAAGCTTTCTTT.

This CDR3 reads CASSFGGPTKETQYF. The CDR3 DNA reads TGCGCCAGCAGCTTCGGGGGGCCAACGAAAGAGACCCAGTACTTC. The rearrangement joins TRBV5-1 to TRBJ2-5; perhaps TRBD2 as D (7 bases). CDR1 is SGHRS, CDR2 YFSETQ, per germline. Between the trimmed V and J ends, which lost 2 bases and 3 bases, there was a span of 14 bases. This CDR3 is built from 15 residues.

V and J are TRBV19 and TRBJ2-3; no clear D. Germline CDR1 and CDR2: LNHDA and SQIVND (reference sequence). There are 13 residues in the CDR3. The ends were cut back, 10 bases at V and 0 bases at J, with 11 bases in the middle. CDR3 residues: CATSDRSTDTQYF. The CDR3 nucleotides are TGTGCCACCTCGGACCGGAGCACAGATACGCAGTATTTT.

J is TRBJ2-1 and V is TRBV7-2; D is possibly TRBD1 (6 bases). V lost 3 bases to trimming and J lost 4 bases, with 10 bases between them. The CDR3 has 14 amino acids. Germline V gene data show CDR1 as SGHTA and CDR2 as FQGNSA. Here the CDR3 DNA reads TGTGCCAGCAGCTTCTACGACAGGTACAATGAGCAGTTCTTC. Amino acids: CASSFYDRYNEQFF.

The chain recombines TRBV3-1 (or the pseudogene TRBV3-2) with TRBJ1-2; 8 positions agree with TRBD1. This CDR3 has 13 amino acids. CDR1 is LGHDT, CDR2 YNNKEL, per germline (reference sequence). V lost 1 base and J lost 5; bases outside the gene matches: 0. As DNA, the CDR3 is TGTGCCAGCAGCCAAGGGACAGGGTATGGCTACACCTTC. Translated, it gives CASSQGTGYGYTF.

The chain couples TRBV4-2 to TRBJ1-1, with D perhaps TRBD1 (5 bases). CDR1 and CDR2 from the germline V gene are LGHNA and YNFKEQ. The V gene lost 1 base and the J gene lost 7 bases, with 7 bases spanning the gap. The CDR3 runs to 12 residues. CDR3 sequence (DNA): TGTGCCAGCAGCCAAGTTGGGGGTGAAGCTTTCTTT. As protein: CASSQVGGEAFF.

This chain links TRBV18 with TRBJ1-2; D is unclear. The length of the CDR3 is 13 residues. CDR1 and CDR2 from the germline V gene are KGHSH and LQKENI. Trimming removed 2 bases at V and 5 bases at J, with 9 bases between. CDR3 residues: CASSPDGVYGYTF. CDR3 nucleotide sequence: TGTGCCAGCTCACCAGACGGAGTGTATGGCTACACCTTC.

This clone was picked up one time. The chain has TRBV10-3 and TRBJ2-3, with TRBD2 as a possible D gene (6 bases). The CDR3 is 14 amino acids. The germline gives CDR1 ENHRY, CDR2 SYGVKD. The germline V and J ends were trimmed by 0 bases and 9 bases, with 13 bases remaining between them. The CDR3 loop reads CAISESVGGETQYF. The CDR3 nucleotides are TGTGCCATCAGTGAGTCCGTCGGAGGGGAAACGCAGTATTTT.

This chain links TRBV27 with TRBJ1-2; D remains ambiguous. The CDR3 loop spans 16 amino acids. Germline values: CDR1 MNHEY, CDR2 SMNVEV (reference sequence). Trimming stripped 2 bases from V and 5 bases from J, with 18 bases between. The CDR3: CASSLRGGQRRYGYTF. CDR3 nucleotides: TGTGCCAGCAGTTTACGAGGAGGCCAGAGGAGGTATGGCTACACCTTC.

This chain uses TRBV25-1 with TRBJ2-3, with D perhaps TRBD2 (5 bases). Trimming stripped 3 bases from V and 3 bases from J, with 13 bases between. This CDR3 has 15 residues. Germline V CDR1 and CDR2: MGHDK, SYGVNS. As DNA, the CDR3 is TGTGCCAGCAGTGACTCTAGCCGGGAAACAGATACGCAGTATTTT. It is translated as CASSDSSRETDTQYF.

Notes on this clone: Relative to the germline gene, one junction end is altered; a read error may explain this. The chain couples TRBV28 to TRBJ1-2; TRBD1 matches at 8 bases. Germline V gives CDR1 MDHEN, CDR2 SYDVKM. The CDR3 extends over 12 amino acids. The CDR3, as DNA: TGTGCCAGCAGTACGTCCGGGACAGGCAGTAACTTC. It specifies CASSTSGTGSNF.

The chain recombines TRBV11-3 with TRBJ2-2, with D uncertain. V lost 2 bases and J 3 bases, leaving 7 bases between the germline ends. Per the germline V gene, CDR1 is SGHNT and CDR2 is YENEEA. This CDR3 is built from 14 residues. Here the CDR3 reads CASSLNRDTGELFF. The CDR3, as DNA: TGTGCCAGCAGCTTAAATAGAGACACCGGGGAGCTGTTTTTT. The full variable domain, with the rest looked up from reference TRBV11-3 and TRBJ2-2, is EAGVVQSPRYKIIEKKQPVAFWCNPISGHNTLYWYLQNLGQGPELLIRYENEEAVDDSQLPKDRFSAERLKGVDSTLKIQPAELGDSAVYLCASSLNRDTGELFFGEGSRLTVL.

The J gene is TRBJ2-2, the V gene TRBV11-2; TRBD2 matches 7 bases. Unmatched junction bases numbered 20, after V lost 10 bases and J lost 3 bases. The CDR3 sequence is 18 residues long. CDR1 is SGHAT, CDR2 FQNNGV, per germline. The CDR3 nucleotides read TGTGCCACCTCCCCCTGGGGGGGACTTCGGACTCACACCGGGGAGCTGTTTTTT. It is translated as CATSPWGGLRTHTGELFF.

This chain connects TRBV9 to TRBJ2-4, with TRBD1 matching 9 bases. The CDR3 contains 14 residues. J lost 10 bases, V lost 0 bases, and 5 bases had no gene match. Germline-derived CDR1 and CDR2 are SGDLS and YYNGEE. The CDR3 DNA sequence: TGTGCCAGCAGCGTAGGGGACAGGGAAGGAATTCAGTACTTC. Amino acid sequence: CASSVGDREGIQYF.

This CDR3 reads CASKLQGSGKNEQFF. DNA of the CDR3: TGTGCCAGCAAATTACAGGGAAGCGGGAAGAATGAGCAGTTCTTC. The rearrangement uses TRBV6-5 and TRBJ2-1, with D possibly being TRBD2 (7 bases). Looked up from germline, CDR1 is MNHEY and CDR2 is SVGAGI. Trimming cost V 7 bases and J 7 bases, with 20 bases left between them. The CDR3 consists of 15 residues.

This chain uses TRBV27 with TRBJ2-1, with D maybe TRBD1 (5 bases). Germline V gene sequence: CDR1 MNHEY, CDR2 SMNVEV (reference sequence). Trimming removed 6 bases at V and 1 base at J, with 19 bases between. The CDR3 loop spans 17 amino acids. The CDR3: CASRARMAGHSYNEQFF. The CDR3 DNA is TGTGCCAGCAGAGCGAGGATGGCAGGGCATTCCTACAATGAGCAGTTCTTC.

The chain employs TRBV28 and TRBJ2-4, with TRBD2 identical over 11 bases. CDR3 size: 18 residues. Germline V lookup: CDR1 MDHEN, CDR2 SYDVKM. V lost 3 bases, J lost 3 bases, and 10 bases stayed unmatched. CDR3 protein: CASSLRTSGYMGKNIQYF. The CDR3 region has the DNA TGTGCCAGCAGTTTGAGGACTAGCGGGTACATGGGCAAAAACATTCAGTACTTC.

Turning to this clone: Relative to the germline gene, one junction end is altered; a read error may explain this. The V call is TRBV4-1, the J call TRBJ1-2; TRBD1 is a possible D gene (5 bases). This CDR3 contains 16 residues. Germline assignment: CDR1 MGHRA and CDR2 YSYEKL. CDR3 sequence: CASSKERVSGGYGYTF. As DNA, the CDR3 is TGCGCCAGCAGCAAAGAAAGGGTCTCGGGGGGCTATGGCTACACCTTC.

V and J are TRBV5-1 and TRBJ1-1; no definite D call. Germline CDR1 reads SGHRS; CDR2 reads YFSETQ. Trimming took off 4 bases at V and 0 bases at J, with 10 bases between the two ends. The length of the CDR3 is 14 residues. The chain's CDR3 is CASSPEPLNTEAFF. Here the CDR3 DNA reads TGCGCCAGCAGCCCGGAGCCTCTGAACACTGAAGCTTTCTTT. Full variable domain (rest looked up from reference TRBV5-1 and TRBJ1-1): KAGVTQTPRYLIKTRGQQVTLSCSPISGHRSVSWYQQTPGQGLQFLFEYFSETQRNKGNFPGRFSGRQFSNSRSEMNVSTLELGDSALYLCASSPEPLNTEAFFGQGTRLTVV.

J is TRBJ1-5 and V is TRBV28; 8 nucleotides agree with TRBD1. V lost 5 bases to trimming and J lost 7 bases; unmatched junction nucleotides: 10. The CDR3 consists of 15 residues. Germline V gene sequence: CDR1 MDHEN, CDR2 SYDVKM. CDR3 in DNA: TGTGCCAGCAGTCCACCAACAGGGGGAAGCCAGCCCCAGCATTTT. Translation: CASSPPTGGSQPQHF.

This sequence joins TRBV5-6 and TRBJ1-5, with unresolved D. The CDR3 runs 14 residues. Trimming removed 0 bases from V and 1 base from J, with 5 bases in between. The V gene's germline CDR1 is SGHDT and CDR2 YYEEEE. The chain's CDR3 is CASSLAGSNQPQHF. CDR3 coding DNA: TGTGCCAGCAGCTTGGCAGGAAGCAATCAGCCCCAGCATTTT. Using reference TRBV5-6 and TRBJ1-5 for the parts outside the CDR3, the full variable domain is DAGVTQSPTHLIKTRGQQVTLRCSPKSGHDTVSWYQQALGQGPQFIFQYYEEEERQRGNFPDRFSGHQFPNYSSELNVNALLLGDSALYLCASSLAGSNQPQHFGDGTRLSIL.

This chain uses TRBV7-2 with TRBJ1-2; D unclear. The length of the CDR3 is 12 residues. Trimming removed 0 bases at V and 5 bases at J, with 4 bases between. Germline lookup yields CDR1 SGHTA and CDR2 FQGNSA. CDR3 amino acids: CASSLAAYGYTF. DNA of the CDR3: TGTGCCAGCAGCTTAGCGGCGTATGGCTACACCTTC.

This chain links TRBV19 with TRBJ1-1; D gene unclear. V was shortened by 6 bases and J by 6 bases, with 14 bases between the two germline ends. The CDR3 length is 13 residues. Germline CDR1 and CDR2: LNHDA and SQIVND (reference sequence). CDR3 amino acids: CASSLILGAEAFF. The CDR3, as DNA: TGTGCCAGTAGCCTAATACTCGGGGCTGAAGCTTTCTTT.

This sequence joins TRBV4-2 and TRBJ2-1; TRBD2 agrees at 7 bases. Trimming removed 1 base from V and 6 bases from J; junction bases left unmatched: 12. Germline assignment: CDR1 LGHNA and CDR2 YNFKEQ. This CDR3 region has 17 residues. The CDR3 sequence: CASSQAQSTGGVNEQFF. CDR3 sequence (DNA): TGTGCCAGCAGCCAAGCCCAGTCAACGGGAGGCGTCAATGAGCAGTTCTTC.

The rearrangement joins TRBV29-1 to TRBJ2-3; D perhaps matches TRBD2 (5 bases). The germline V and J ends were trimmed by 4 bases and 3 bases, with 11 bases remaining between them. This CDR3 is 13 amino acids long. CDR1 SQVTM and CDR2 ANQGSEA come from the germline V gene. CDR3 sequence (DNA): TGCAGCGTTGCGCTTCTAGCAACAGATACGCAGTATTTT. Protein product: CSVALLATDTQYF.